This T cell receptor (beta chain) derives from a study of regulatory and conventional T cells in breast cancer (dated by TCRdb to the mid-2010s). The germline V gene (reference sequence) provides CDR1 DFQATT and CDR2 SNEGSKA. The CDR3, cysteine through phenylalanine, is 14 amino acids long. The read is trimmed to its CDR3 DNA, 42 bases read in frame from base 1. Here V drops 2 bases and J drops 6 bases, and the junction holds 3 bases not matched to any gene. Libraries were constructed by PCR. Instrument used: Illumina MiSeq. TCRdb's own reprocessing of the public reads used fastp at Q25 and MiXCR and kept productive beta chains. Every distinct CDR3 protein forms one entry, paired with its most common genes and DNA. The sample has 9,000 to 13,000 distinct CDR3 sequences on record, about 35% of them singletons. The leading ten clones occupy roughly 6.1% of the sample. This clonotype is large (0.1 to 1%). No antigen is known for it. Base qualities were left out, and no much larger clone turns up one base away.

This receptor chain uses TRBV20-1 and TRBJ2-1, with 11 bases matching TRBD1. Material for sequencing was conventional T cells from blood. The TCR originated in a male donor in good health. The DNA sequence follows: TGCAGTGCTAGATCCGGGACAGGGGGCAATGAGCAGTTCTTC. Its protein reads: CSARSGTGGNEQFF.